This T cell receptor (beta chain) derives from a study of OX40 agonist ivuxolimab in advanced cancers. The study's findings and limits: In CD8+ T cells, expanded clones were on average more numerous than in CD4+. Also showing low normalized T-cell clonal expansion were some of the nonresponders.

The CDR3 is 15 amino acids. Germline values: CDR1 MNHEY, CDR2 SVGAGI. The trim removed 5 bases at V and 1 base at J, leaving 6 bases unmatched. About this clone: The antigen is not known.

The assay was immunoSEQ multiplex PCR, and TCRdb's table has in-frame clones only and misses some. The repertoire holds approximately 33,000 clones, with roughly 90% as singletons. Material: CD4+ or CD8+ T cells sorted from blood, obtained in a trial of the OX40 agonist ivuxolimab. The chain carries TRBV6-5 and TRBJ2-7; 9 bases fit TRBD2. The source of this sequence is an adult with an advanced solid tumor such as melanoma, head and neck, liver or kidney cancer. As DNA, the CDR3 is TGTGCCAGCAGTCTCTCTAGCGGGACGTCCTACGAGCAGTACTTC. Encoded protein: CASSLSSGTSYEQYF.